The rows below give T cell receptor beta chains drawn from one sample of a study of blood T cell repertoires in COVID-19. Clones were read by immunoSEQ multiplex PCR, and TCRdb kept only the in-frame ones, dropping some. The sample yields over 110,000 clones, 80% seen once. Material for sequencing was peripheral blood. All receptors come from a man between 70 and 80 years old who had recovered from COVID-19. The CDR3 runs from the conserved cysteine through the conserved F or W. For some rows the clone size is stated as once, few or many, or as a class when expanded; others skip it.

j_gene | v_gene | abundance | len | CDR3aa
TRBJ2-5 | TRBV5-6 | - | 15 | CASSGDRGSVETQYF
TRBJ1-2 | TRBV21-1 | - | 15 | CASSKEGQTNYGYTF
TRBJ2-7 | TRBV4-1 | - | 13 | CASSHAPTGPKWF
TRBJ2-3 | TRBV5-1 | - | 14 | CASSSPSPTDTQYF
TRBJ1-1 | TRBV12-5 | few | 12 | CASGLRGDEAFF
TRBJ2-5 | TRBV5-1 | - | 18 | CASSSLASGRAQLETQYF
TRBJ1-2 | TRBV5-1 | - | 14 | CASSLGAENYGYTF
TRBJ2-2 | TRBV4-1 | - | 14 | CASSQPGITGELFF
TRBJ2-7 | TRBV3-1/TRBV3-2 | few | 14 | CASSPPLASYEQYF
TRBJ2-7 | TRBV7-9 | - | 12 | CASSPTGGEQYF
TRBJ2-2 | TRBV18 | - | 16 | CASSPMVAGDTGELFF
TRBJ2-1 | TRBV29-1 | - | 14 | CSVAGGFLNNEQFF
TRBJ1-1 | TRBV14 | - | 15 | CASSPLRGLATEAFF
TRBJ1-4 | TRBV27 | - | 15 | CASTGTGNRFEKLFF
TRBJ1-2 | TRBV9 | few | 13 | CASSAGTGYGYTF
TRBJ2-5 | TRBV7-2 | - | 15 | CASILRAGGGQDQYF
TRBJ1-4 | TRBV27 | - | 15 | CASSTPGGFNEKLFF
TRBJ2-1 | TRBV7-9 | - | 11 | CASSFLGGGFF
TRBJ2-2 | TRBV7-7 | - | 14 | CASKASDYTGELFF
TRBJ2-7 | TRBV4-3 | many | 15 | CASSQDRGLAREQYF
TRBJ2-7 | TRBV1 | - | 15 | CTSSLIYGFHHEQYF
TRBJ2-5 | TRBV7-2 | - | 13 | CASIQGGEETQYF
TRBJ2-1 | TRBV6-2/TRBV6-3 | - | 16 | CASSYSRLAGRNEQFF
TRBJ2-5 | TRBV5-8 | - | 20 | CASRVFGTSGDVPWRETQYF
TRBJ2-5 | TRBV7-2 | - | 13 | CASSFFTRETQYF
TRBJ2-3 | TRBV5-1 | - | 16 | CASSLALAGEPDTQYF
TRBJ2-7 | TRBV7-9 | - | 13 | CASSEGTAYEQYF
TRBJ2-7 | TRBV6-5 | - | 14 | CASSRAGVSYEQYF
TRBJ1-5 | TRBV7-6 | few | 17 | CASSLNPFTGGTSAQHF
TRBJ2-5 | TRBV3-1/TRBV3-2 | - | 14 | CASRQGLAGETQYF
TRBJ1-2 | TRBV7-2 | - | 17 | CASSTALRDRGNYGYTF
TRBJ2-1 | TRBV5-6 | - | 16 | CASSLYGGSRYNEQFF
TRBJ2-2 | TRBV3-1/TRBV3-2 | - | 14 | CASSQVTGTGELFF
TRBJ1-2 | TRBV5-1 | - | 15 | CASSLVGVSDYGYTF
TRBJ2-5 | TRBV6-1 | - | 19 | CASSEGRTSGTGYQETQYF
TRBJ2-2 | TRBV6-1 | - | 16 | CASSEGSLSNTGELFF
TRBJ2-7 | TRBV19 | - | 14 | CASSPGTAAYEQYF
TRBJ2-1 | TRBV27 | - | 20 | CASRTRTSGRSPSSYNEQFF
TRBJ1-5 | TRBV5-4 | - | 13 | CASSLGPQQPQHF
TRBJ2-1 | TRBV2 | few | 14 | CASSAPLDSNEQFF
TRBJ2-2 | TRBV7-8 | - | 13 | CASSQLLSGELFF